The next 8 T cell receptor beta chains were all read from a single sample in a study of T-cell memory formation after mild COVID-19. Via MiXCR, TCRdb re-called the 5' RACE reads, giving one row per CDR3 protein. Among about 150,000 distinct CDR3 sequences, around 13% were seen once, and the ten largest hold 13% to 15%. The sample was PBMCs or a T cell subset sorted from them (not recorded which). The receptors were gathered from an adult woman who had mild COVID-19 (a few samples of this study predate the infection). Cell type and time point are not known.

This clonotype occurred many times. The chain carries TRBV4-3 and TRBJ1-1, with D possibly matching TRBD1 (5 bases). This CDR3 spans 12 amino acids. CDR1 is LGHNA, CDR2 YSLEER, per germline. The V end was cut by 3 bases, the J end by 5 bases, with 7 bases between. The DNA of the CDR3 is TGCGCCAGCAGCCAGGGGCAGACTGAAGCTTTCTTT. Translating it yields CASSQGQTEAFF.

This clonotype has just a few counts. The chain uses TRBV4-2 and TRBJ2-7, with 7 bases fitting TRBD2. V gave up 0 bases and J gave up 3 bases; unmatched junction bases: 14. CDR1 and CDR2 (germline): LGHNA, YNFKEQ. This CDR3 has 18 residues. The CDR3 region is CASSQESAMAGVVYEQYF. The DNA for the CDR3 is TGTGCCAGCAGCCAAGAATCAGCAATGGCGGGGGTAGTCTACGAGCAGTACTTC.

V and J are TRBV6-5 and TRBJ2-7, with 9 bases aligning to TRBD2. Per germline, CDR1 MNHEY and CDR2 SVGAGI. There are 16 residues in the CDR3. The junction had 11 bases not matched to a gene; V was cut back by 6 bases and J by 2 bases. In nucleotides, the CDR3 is TGTGCCAGCAGACCGGGGGGGTTAGCGGGAGCCTACGAGCAGTACTTC. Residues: CASRPGGLAGAYEQYF.

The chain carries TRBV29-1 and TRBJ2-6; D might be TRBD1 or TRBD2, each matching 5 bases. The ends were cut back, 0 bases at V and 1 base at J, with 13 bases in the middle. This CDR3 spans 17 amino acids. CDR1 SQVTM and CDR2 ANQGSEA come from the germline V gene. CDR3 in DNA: TGCAGCGTTGAAGATTGGGACCCACCATCTGGGGCCAACGTCCTGACTTTC. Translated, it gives CSVEDWDPPSGANVLTF.

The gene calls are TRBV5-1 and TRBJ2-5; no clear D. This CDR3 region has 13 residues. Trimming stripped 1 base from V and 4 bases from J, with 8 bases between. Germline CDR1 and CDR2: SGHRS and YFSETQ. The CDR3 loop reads CASSLNHRETQYF. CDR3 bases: TGCGCCAGCAGCTTGAACCATAGAGAGACCCAGTACTTC.

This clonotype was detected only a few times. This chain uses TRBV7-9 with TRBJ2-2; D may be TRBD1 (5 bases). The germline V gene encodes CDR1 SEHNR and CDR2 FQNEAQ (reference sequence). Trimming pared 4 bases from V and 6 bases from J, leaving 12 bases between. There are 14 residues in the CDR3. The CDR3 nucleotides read TGTGCCAGCAGCTACGCCCGACAGCCCGGGGAGCTGTTTTTT. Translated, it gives CASSYARQPGELFF. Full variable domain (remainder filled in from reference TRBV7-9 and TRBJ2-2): DTGVSQNPRHKITKRGQNVTFRCDPISEHNRLYWYRQTLGQGPEFLTYFQNEAQLEKSRLLSDRFSAERPKGSFSTLEIQRTEQGDSAMYLCASSYARQPGELFFGEGSRLTVL.

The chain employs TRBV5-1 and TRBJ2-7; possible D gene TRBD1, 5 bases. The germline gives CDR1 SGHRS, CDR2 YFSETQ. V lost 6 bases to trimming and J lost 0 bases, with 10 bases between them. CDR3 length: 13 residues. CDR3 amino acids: CASTLDSSYEQYF. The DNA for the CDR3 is TGCGCCAGCACCCTCGACAGCTCCTACGAGCAGTACTTC.

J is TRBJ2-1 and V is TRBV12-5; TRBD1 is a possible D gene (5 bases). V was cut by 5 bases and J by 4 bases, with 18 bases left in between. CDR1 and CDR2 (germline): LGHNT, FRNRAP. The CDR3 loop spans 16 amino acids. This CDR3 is CASGAAGLTGYNEQFF. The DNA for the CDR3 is TGTGCTAGTGGTGCGGCAGGGCTAACCGGTTACAATGAGCAGTTCTTC.